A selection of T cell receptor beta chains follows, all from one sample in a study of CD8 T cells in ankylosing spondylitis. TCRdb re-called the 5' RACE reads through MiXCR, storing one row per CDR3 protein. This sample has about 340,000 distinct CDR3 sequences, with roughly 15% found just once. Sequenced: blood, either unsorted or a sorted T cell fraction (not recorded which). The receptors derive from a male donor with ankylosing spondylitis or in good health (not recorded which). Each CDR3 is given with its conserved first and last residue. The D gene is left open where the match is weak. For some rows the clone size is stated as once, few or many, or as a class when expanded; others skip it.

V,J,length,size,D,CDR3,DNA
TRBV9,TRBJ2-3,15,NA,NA,CASSVEQGGPDTQYF,TGTGCCAGCAGCGTAGAACAGGGAGGACCAGATACGCAGTATTTT
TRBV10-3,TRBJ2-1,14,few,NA,CAISGNSLGNEQFF,TGTGCCATCAGTGGAAATAGCTTAGGCAATGAGCAGTTCTTC
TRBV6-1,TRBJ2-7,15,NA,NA,CASSEALQGAYEQYF,TGTGCCAGCAGTGAAGCGCTCCAGGGAGCCTACGAGCAGTACTTC
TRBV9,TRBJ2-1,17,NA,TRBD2,CASSGGGQLTSGGEQFF,TGTGCCAGCAGCGGAGGGGGACAGCTAACTAGCGGGGGTGAGCAGTTCTTC
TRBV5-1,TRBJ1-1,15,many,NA,CASSTGGTLNTEAFF,TGCGCCAGCAGCACTGGCGGTACATTGAACACTGAAGCTTTCTTT
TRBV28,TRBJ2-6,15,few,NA,CASSALLSGANVLTF,TGTGCCAGCAGTGCCCTGCTCTCTGGGGCCAACGTCCTGACTTTC
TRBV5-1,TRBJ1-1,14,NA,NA,CASLRGPGNTEAFF,TGCGCCAGCCTGCGAGGCCCGGGGAACACTGAAGCTTTCTTT
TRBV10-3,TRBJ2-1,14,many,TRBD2,CASRGGRADNEQFF,TGTGCCAGTAGGGGCGGGAGGGCCGACAATGAGCAGTTCTTC
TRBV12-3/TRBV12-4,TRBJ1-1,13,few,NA,CASSPPGTTEAFF,TGTGCCAGCAGCCCTCCCGGGACCACTGAAGCTTTCTTT
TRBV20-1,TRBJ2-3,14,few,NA,CSAPPSGSTDTQYF,TGCAGTGCTCCCCCAAGCGGGAGCACAGATACGCAGTATTTT
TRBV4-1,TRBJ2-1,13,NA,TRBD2,CASSPAGGGEQFF,TGCGCCAGCAGCCCTGCGGGGGGAGGGGAGCAGTTCTTC
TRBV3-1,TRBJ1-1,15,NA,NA,CASSQRGVGDTEAFF,TGTGCCAGCAGCCAACGGGGGGTAGGGGACACTGAAGCTTTCTTT
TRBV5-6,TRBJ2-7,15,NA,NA,CASSPRLYNSYEQYF,TGTGCCAGCAGCCCCCGGCTCTACAACTCCTACGAGCAGTACTTC
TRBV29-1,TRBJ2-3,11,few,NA,CSVEPTDTQYF,TGCAGCGTTGAGCCCACAGATACGCAGTATTTT
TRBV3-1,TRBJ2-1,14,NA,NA,CASSPARSYNEQFF,TGTGCCAGCAGCCCCGCGCGCTCCTACAATGAGCAGTTCTTC
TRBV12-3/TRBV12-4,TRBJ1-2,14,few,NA,CASSLIYPGYGYTF,TGTGCCAGCAGTTTGATTTACCCCGGGTATGGCTACACCTTC
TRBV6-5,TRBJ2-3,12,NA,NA,CASSSSPGTQYF,TGTGCCAGCAGTTCCAGCCCGGGGACGCAGTATTTT
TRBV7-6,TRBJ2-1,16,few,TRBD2,CASSLALAEVYNEQFF,TGTGCCAGCAGCTTAGCGCTAGCGGAGGTCTACAATGAGCAGTTCTTC
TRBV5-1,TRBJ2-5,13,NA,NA,CASSLVSEEAQYF,TGCGCCAGCAGCTTGGTGTCAGAGGAGGCCCAGTACTTC
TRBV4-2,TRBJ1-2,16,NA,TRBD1,CASSSGQGMCTDGYTF,TGTGCCAGCAGCTCGGGACAGGGGATGTGCACGGACGGCTACACCTTC
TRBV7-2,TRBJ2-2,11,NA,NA,CASSFDGELFF,TGTGCCAGCAGCTTTGATGGAGAGCTGTTTTTT
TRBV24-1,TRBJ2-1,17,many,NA,CATSDSNSLGGDNEQFF,TGTGCCACCAGTGATTCCAATTCGCTGGGAGGAGACAATGAGCAGTTCTTC
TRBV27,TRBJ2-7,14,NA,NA,CASSLRGRLYEQYF,TGTGCCAGCAGCCTCCGAGGGCGCCTCTACGAGCAGTACTTC
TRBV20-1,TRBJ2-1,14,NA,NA,CSALGGGVYNEQFF,TGCAGTGCCCTAGGCGGAGGGGTCTACAATGAGCAGTTCTTC
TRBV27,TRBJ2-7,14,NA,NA,CAIAQGRALNEQYF,TGTGCCATAGCCCAGGGGAGGGCATTGAACGAGCAGTACTTC
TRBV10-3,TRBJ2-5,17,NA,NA,CAISERSLREPQETQYF,TGTGCCATCAGTGAACGATCCCTCCGGGAGCCTCAAGAGACCCAGTACTTC
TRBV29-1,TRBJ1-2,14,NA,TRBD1,CSVERAGQENGYTF,TGCAGCGTTGAAAGGGCGGGACAGGAGAATGGCTACACCTTC
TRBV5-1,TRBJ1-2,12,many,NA,CASSLTGGGYTF,TGCGCCAGCAGTCTGACCGGGGGAGGCTACACCTTC
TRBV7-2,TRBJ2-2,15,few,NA,CASSLALLNTGELFF,TGTGCCAGCAGCTTAGCACTCCTGAACACCGGGGAGCTGTTTTTT
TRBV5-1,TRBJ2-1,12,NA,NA,CASSLVNNEQFF,TGCGCCAGCAGCCTGGTCAACAATGAGCAGTTCTTC
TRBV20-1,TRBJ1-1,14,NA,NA,CSAQDGGVNTEAFF,TGCAGTGCTCAGGACGGGGGCGTGAACACTGAAGCTTTCTTT
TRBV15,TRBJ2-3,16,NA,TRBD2,CATSRGGEPSTDTQYF,TGTGCCACCAGCAGGGGGGGGGAGCCTAGCACAGATACGCAGTATTTT
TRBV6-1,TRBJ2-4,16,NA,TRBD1,CASSRQGSGSRNIQYF,TGTGCCAGCAGTCGACAGGGGAGTGGGAGCAGGAACATTCAGTACTTC
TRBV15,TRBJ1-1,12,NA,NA,CAILGEDTEAFF,TGTGCCATCTTGGGGGAAGACACTGAAGCTTTCTTT
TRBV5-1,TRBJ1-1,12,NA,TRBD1,CASSRQGNEAFF,TGCGCCAGCAGCCGACAGGGGAATGAAGCTTTCTTT
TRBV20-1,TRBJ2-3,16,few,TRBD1,CSARDADRGRTDTQYF,TGCAGTGCTAGAGATGCGGACAGGGGGCGTACAGATACGCAGTATTTT
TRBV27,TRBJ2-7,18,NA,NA,CASSLGPGHPGRPYEQYF,TGTGCCAGCAGCTTGGGCCCGGGACACCCAGGAAGACCCTACGAGCAGTACTTC
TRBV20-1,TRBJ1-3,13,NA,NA,CSAEGESGNTIYF,TGCAGTGCGGAAGGGGAATCTGGAAACACCATATATTTT
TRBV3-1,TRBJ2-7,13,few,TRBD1,CASKGTGAYEQYF,TGTGCCAGCAAGGGGACAGGGGCCTACGAGCAGTACTTC
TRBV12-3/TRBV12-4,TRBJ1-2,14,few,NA,CASSPDGAMVSYTF,TGTGCCAGCAGCCCTGACGGGGCTATGGTTAGCTACACCTTC
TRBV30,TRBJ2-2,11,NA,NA,CAWRRSGELFF,TGTGCCTGGAGACGAAGCGGGGAGCTGTTTTTT
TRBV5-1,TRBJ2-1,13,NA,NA,CASRVQPYNEQFF,TGCGCCAGCAGGGTCCAGCCATACAATGAGCAGTTCTTC
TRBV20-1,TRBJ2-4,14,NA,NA,CSARGWRNKNIQYF,TGCAGTGCTAGAGGCTGGCGGAACAAAAACATTCAGTACTTC
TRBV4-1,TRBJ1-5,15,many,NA,CASSPDDQEDQPQHF,TGCGCCAGCAGCCCAGATGATCAGGAGGATCAGCCCCAGCATTTT
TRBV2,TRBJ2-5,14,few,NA,CASRNRLYQETQYF,TGTGCCAGCAGGAACCGCCTGTACCAAGAGACCCAGTACTTC
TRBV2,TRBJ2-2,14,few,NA,CASTRQGGTGELFF,TGTGCCAGCACCCGACAGGGAGGGACCGGGGAGCTGTTTTTT